These T cell receptor beta chains were read from a single sample in a study of CD8+CD57+ T cells in acquired aplastic anemia. TCRdb recomputed calls from the reads with MiXCR, one row per CDR3 protein. The sample lists about 130,000 distinct CDR3 sequences, 48% occurring once. The sample consisted of sorted CD4+, CD8+, or CD8+CD57+ T cells (not recorded which) from PBMCs. The receptors originated from a human donor in good health, serving as a control. Both conserved end residues are part of each CDR3. D genes are given only for firm matches. Not every row has a clone size; where given, it reads once, few, many or a size class.

>TRBV4-2|TRBJ1-5|many|.
CASSANQGPNQPQHF
TGTGCCAGCAGCGCAAACCAGGGGCCCAATCAGCCCCAGCATTTT
>TRBV2|TRBJ1-3|few|TRBD1
CASSAGTGGNTIYF
TGTGCCAGCAGTGCTGGGACAGGGGGAAACACCATATATTTT
>TRBV20-1|TRBJ2-1|once|.
CSAREALGGNEQFF
TGCAGTGCTAGGGAAGCATTAGGGGGCAATGAGCAGTTCTTC
>TRBV25-1|TRBJ2-1|.|.
CASRDQVGHEQFF
TGTGCCAGCAGAGATCAGGTGGGCCATGAGCAGTTCTTC
>TRBV12-3/TRBV12-4|TRBJ2-5|.|TRBD2
CASSSDPGGGEETQYF
TGTGCCAGCAGTTCCGATCCGGGAGGTGGGGAGGAGACCCAGTACTTC
>TRBV11-2|TRBJ1-6|.|.
CASSLGLGRRSSYNSPLHF
TGTGCCAGCAGCTTAGGTTTGGGCAGGAGGAGCTCCTATAATTCACCCCTCCACTTT
>TRBV11-2|TRBJ1-3|.|.
CASSLNSNSGNTIYF
TGTGCCAGCAGCTTAAACAGTAACTCTGGAAACACCATATATTTT
>TRBV6-5|TRBJ1-5|many|.
CASSYSPETYSNQPQHF
TGTGCCAGCAGTTACTCCCCCGAAACCTATAGCAATCAGCCCCAGCATTTT
>TRBV5-6|TRBJ1-2|.|.
CASSLGRVDYGYTF
TGTGCCAGCAGCTTGGGTAGGGTCGACTATGGCTACACCTTC
>TRBV10-3|TRBJ1-1|.|.
CAIRSSGSTEAFF
TGTGCCATCCGGTCGTCGGGGAGTACTGAAGCTTTCTTT
>TRBV5-1|TRBJ2-1|.|TRBD1
CASSLVGQGAVEQFF
TGCGCCAGCAGCTTGGTGGGACAGGGGGCTGTTGAGCAGTTCTTC
>TRBV7-6|TRBJ1-1|many|.
CASSLRSSGRLEAFF
TGTGCCAGCAGCTTAAGGAGTAGTGGACGCCTTGAAGCTTTCTTT
>TRBV7-9|TRBJ1-1|.|.
CASSLAGVLGAFF
TGTGCCAGCAGTCTCGCAGGGGTACTTGGAGCTTTCTTT
>TRBV20-1|TRBJ1-5|once|.
CSARTLQYQPQHF
TGCAGTGCTAGAACACTTCAGTATCAGCCCCAGCATTTT
>TRBV5-6|TRBJ1-5|.|.
CASSLAGGNNQPQHF
TGTGCCAGCAGCTTGGCGGGGGGGAACAATCAGCCCCAGCATTTT
>TRBV6-1|TRBJ1-5|many|TRBD1
CASSKQGNGNQPQHF
TGTGCCAGCAGTAAACAGGGGAACGGCAATCAGCCCCAGCATTTT
>TRBV7-9|TRBJ2-7|few|TRBD1
CASSSDRTYEQYF
TGTGCCAGCAGTTCGGACAGGACCTACGAGCAGTACTTC
>TRBV2|TRBJ1-1|.|.
CASGDVSRNTGAFF
TGTGCCAGCGGTGATGTGTCGCGGAACACTGGAGCTTTCTTT
>TRBV20-1|TRBJ1-5|.|.
CSAITNSGGSDTQHF
TGCAGTGCTATTACCAATAGCGGGGGTTCTGATACGCAGCATTTT
>TRBV6-5|TRBJ1-3|many|.
CASSYVTSSSGNTIYF
TGTGCCAGCAGTTACGTGACTTCGAGCTCTGGAAACACCATATATTTT
>TRBV25-1|TRBJ2-7|few|.
CASTVGATGFRVEQYF
TGTGCCAGTACGGTGGGGGCGACAGGCTTTCGGGTCGAGCAGTACTTC
>TRBV29-1|TRBJ1-2|.|.
CSVERGGYYGYTF
TGCAGCGTTGAAAGGGGGGGTTATTATGGCTACACCTTC
>TRBV7-3|TRBJ2-1|many|TRBD2
CASSLNQAGGHNEQFF
TGTGCCAGCAGCTTAAACCAAGCGGGGGGGCATAATGAGCAGTTCTTC
>TRBV29-1|TRBJ2-7|.|.
CSVEIPSSSSYERYF
TGCAGCGTTGAAATACCGTCCTCGAGCTCCTACGAGCGGTACTTC
>TRBV10-2|TRBJ2-7|.|.
CASSEVREQYF
TGCGCCAGCAGTGAGGTCAGGGAGCAGTACTTC
>TRBV6-1|TRBJ2-1|.|TRBD2
CASSDQGGGAYNEQFF
TGTGCCAGCAGTGATCAAGGCGGGGGGGCATACAATGAGCAGTTCTTC
>TRBV7-2|TRBJ1-2|many|.
CASSIRDGSNYGYTF
TGTGCCAGCAGCATAAGGGACGGATCTAACTATGGCTACACCTTC
>TRBV7-7|TRBJ2-5|.|.
CASSLTLVETQYF
TGTGCTAGCAGCTTAACACTAGTCGAGACCCAGTACTTC
>TRBV7-2|TRBJ1-2|once|.
CASSLAGGPYGYTF
TGTGCCAGCAGCTTAGCCGGGGGCCCCTATGGCTACACCTTC
>TRBV4-3|TRBJ1-4|.|TRBD1
CASSLSPGTGFGEKLFF
TGCGCCAGCAGCCTTTCACCCGGGACAGGGTTTGGTGAAAAACTGTTTTTT